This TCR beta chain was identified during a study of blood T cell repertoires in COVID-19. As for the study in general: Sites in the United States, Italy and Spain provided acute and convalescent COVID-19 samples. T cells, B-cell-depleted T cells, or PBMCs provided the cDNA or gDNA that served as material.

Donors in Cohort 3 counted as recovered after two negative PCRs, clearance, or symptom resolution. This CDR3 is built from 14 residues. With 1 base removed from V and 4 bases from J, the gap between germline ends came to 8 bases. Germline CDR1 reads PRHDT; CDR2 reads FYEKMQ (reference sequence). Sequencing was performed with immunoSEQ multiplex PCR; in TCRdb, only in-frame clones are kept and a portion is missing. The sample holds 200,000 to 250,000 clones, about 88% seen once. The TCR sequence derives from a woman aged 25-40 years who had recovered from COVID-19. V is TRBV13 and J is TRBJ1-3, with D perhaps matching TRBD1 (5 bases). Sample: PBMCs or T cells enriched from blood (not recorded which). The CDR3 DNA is TGTGCCAGCAGCTTAGAGGGGCACGGAAACACCATATATTTT. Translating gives CASSLEGHGNTIYF.